This TCR beta chain was obtained from a study of shared clonotypes between healthy human individuals. Terminally differentiated effector memory CD45RA+ cells were left out of the naive CD8 fraction, which was CD45RO-negative and positively selected for CCR7. TCRdb's copy holds only in-frame clones and misses some; the assay was immunoSEQ multiplex PCR. Here the sample spans hundreds of thousands of clones, roughly 98% being singletons. The CDR3 totals 17 residues. Germline CDR1 reads ENHRY; CDR2 reads SYGVKD. V was shortened by 3 bases and J by 5 bases, with 20 bases between the two germline ends. This TCR was sampled from a man under 40 in good health. Material: naive CD8+ T cells sorted from blood. The rearrangement links TRBV10-3 to TRBJ2-1; TRBD2 might be the D (6 bases). Written as DNA, the CDR3 is TGTGCCATCAGTGAAGTGGGGACTCCCAGCGTTGACAATGAGCAGTTCTTC. This translates into CAISEVGTPSVDNEQFF.